This T cell receptor beta chain was sequenced in a study of T cells after yellow fever vaccination. The CDR3 is 13 amino acids. Germline loops: CDR1 MNHEY, CDR2 SVGEGT. Between the trimmed V and J ends, which lost 2 bases and 4 bases, there was a span of 6 bases. TCRdb independently ran MiXCR on the 5' RACE reads; one entry per CDR3 protein. The sample yields roughly 68,000 distinct CDR3 sequences, over 6.5% seen once. This clonotype came up many times. The V gene is TRBV6-2 or TRBV6-3, the J gene TRBJ2-1, with D uncertain. This specimen consisted of CD8+ T cells sorted from PBMCs, obtained roughly seven weeks after the first yellow fever vaccination. The receptor was isolated from a man aged 18 to 35 who received the YFV17D yellow fever vaccine. This chain's CDR3 is CASSYENYNEQFF. In nucleotides, the CDR3 is TGTGCCAGCAGTTACGAGAATTACAATGAGCAGTTCTTC.